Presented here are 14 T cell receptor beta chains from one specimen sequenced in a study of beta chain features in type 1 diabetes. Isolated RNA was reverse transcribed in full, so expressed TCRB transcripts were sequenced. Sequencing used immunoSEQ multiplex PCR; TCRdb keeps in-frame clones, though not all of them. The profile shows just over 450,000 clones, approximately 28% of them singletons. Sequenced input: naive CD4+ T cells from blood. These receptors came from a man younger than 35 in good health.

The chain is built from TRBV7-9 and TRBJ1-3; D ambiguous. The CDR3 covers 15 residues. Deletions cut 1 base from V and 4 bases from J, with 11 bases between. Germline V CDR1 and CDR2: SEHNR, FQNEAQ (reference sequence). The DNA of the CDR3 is TGTGCCAGCAGCTTAGAGGCAGGCTGGGGAAACACCATATATTTT. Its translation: CASSLEAGWGNTIYF.

Written as DNA, the CDR3 is TGTGCCAGCAGTTCCGGGACAGGGTACAATGAGCAGTTCTTC. Translated: CASSSGTGYNEQFF. The V call is TRBV6-5, the J call TRBJ2-1, with 9 bases matching TRBD1. Per germline, CDR1 MNHEY and CDR2 SVGAGI. Trimming at V came to 4 bases and at J to 4 bases, leaving 2 bases not matched to a gene. The CDR3 length is 14 residues.

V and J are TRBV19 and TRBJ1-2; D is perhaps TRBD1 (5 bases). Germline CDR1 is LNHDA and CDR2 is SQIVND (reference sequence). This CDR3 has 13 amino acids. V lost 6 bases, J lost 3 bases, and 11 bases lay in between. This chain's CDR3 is CASRKTEDYGYTF. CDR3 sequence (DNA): TGTGCCAGTAGGAAGACAGAGGACTATGGCTACACCTTC.

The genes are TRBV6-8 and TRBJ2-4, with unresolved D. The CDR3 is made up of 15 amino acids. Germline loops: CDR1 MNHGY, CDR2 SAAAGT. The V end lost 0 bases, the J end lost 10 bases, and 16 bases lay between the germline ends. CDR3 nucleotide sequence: TGTGCCAGCAGTTACTCGGAATGTCCTCCCCTAATTCAGTACTTC. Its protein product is CASSYSECPPLIQYF.

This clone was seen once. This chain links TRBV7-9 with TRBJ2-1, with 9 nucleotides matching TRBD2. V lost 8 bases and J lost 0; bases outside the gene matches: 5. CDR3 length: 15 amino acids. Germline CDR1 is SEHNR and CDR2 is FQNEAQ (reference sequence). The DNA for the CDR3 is TGTGCCAGCCAGAGCGGGAGGCCCTCCTACAATGAGCAGTTCTTC. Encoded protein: CASQSGRPSYNEQFF.

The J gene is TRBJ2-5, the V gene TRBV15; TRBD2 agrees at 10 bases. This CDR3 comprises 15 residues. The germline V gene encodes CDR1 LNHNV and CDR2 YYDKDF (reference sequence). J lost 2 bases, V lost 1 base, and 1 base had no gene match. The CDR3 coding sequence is TGTGCCACCAGCAGAGGGGGACTAGCGCAAGAGACCCAGTACTTC. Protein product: CATSRGGLAQETQYF.

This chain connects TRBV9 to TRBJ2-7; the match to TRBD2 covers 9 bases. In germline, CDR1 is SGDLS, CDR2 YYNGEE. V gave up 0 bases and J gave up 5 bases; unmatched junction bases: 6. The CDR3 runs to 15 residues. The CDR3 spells CASSVAAGGPDEQYF. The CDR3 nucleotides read TGTGCCAGCAGCGTAGCAGCGGGAGGCCCCGACGAGCAGTACTTC.

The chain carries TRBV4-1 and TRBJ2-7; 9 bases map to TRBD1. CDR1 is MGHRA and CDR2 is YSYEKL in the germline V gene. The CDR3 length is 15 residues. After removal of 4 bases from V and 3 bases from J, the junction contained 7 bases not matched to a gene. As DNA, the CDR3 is TGCGCCAGCAGCCGGGAAGGGACAGGGCACTACGAGCAGTACTTC. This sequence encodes CASSREGTGHYEQYF.

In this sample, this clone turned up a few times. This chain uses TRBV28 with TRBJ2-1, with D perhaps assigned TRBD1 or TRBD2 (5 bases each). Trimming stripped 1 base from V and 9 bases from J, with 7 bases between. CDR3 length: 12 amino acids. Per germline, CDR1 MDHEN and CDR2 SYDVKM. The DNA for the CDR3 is TGTGCCAGCAGTTTATCAGGGACTGAGCAGTTCTTC. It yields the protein CASSLSGTEQFF.

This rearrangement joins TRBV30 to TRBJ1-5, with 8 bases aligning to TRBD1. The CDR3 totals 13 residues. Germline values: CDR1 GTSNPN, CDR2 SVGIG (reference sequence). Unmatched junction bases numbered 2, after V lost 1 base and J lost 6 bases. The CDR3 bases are TGTGCCTGGAGTGGACAGGGGAGTCAGCCCCAGCATTTT. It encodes CAWSGQGSQPQHF.

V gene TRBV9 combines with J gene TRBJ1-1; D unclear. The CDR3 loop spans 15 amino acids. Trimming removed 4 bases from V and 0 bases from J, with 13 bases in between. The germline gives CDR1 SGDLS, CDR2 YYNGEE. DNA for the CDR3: TGTGCCAGCAGCCCCCGGGAGAGAATGAACACTGAAGCTTTCTTT. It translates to CASSPRERMNTEAFF.

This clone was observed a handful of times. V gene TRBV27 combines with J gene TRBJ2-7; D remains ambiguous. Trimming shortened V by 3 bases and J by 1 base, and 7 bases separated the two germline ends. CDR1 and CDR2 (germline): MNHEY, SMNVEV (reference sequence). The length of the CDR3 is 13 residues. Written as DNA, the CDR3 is TGTGCCAGCAGTTTCCCCGGGTCCTACGAGCAGTACTTC. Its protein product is CASSFPGSYEQYF.

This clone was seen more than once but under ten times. The DNA of the CDR3 is TGTGCCAGCAGTCGAGCGACGCTCTACGAGCAGTACTTC. Amino acids: CASSRATLYEQYF. The rearrangement joins TRBV2 to TRBJ2-7, with no clear D. The germline gives CDR1 SNHLY, CDR2 FYNNEI. The CDR3 is 13 residues long. Trimming pared 5 bases from V and 3 bases from J, leaving 11 bases between.

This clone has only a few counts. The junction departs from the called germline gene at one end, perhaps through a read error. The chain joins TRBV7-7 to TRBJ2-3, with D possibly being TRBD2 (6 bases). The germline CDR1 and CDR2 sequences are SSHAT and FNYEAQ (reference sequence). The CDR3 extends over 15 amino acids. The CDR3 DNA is TGTGCTAGCAGCTTGGCCGGAGGGCCCCCAGATACGCAGTATTTT. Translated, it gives CASSLAGGPPDTQYF.